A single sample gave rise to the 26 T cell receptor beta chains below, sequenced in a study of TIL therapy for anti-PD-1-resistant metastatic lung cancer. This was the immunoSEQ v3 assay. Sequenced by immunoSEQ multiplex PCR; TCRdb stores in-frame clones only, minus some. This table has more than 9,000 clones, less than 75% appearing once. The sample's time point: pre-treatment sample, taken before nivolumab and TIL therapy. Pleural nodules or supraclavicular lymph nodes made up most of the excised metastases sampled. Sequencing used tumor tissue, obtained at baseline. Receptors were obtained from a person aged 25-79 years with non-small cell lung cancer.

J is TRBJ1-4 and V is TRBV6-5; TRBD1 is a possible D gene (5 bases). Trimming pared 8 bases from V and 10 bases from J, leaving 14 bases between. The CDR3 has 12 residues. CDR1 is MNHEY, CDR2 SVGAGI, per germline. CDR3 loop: CASSTLRGKLFF. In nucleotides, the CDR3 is TGTGCCAGCTCCACTCTAAGGGGAAAACTGTTTTTT.

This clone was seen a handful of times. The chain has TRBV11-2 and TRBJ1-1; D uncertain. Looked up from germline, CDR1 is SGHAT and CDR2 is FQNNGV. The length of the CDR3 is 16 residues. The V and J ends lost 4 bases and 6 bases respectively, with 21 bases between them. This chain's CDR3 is CASSSLGYRDGAEAFF. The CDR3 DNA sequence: TGTGCCAGCAGCTCCTTAGGCTACAGAGACGGCGCTGAAGCTTTCTTT.

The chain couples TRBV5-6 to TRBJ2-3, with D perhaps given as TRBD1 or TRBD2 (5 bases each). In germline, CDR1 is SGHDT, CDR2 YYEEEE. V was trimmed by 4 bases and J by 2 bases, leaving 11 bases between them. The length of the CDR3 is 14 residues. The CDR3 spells CASSVGPITDTQYF. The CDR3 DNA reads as TGTGCCAGCAGCGTGGGACCGATCACAGATACGCAGTATTTT. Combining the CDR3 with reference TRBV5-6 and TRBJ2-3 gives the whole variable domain DAGVTQSPTHLIKTRGQQVTLRCSPKSGHDTVSWYQQALGQGPQFIFQYYEEEERQRGNFPDRFSGHQFPNYSSELNVNALLLGDSALYLCASSVGPITDTQYFGPGTRLTVL.

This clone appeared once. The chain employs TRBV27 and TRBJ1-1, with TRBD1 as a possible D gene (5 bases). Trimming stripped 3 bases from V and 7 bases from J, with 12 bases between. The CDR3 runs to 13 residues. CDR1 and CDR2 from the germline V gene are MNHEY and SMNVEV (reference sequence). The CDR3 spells CASSFSGVLEAFF. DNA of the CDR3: TGTGCCAGCAGTTTTTCGGGGGTACTTGAAGCTTTCTTT.

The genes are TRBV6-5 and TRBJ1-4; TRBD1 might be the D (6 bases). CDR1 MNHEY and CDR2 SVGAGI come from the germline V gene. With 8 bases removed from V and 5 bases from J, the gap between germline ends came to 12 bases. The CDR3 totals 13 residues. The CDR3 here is CASVRQGNEKLFF. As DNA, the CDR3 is TGTGCCAGCGTCCGGCAGGGGAATGAAAAACTGTTTTTT.

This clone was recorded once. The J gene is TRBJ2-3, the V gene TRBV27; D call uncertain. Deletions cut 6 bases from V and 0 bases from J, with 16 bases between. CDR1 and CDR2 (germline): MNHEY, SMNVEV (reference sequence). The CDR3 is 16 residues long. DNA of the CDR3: TGTGCCAGCAGGTTGCCCCAGGATCCTAGCACAGATACGCAGTATTTT. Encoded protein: CASRLPQDPSTDTQYF.

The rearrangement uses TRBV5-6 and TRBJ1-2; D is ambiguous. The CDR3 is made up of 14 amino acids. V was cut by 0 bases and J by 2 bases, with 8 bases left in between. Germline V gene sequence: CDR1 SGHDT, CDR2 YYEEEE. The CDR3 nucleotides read TGTGCCAGCAGCTTGGGACTCATCAACTATGGCTACACCTTC. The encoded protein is CASSLGLINYGYTF.

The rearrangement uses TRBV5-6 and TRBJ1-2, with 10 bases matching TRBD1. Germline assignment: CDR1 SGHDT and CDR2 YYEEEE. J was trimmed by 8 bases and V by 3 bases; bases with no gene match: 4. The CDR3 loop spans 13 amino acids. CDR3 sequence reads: CASSWTGGDGYTF. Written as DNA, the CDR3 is TGTGCCAGCAGCTGGACAGGGGGTGACGGCTACACCTTC.

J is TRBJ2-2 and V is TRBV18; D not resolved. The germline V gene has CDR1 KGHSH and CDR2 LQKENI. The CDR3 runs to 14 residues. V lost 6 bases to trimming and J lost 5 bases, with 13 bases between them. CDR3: CASSPTTLTGELFF. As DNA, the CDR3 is TGTGCCAGCTCTCCAACGACACTAACCGGGGAGCTGTTTTTT.

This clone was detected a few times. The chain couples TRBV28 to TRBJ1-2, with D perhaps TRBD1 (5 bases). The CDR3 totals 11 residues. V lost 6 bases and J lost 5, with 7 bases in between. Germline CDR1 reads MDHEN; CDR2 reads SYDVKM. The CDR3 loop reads CASRKGYGYTF. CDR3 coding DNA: TGTGCCAGCAGAAAGGGGTATGGCTACACCTTC.

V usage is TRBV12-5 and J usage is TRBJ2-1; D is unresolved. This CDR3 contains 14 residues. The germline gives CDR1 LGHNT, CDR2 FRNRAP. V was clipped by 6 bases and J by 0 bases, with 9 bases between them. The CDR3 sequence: CASGPPRSYNEQFF. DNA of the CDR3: TGTGCTAGTGGCCCGCCTCGCTCCTACAATGAGCAGTTCTTC.

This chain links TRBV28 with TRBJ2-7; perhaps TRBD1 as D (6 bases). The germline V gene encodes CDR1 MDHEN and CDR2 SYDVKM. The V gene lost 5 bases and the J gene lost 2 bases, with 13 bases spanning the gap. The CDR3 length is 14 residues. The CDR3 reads CASSPGTSTYEQYF. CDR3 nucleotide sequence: TGTGCCAGCAGTCCAGGGACATCTACCTACGAGCAGTACTTC.

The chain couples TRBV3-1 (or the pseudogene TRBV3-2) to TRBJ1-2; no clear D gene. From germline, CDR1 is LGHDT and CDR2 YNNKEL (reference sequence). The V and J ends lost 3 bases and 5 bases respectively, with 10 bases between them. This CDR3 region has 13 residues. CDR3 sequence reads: CASSQGGLYGYTF. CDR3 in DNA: TGTGCCAGCAGCCAGGGCGGGTTATATGGCTACACCTTC.

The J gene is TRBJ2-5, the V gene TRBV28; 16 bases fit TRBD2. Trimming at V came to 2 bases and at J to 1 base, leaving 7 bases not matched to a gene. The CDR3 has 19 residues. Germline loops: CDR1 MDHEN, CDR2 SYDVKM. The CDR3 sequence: CASSLMGLAGGDRQETQYF. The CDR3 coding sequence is TGTGCCAGCAGTTTAATGGGACTAGCGGGAGGGGATCGCCAAGAGACCCAGTACTTC.

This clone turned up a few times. In nucleotides, the CDR3 is TGTGCCAGCAGCCCGGGACAGATTCCCTACGAGCAGTACTTC. It yields the protein CASSPGQIPYEQYF. The chain has TRBV9 and TRBJ2-7; 7 positions match TRBD1. The J segment lost 2 bases and the V segment lost 4 bases, leaving 6 bases of the junction unmatched. CDR3 length equals 14 residues. The germline gives CDR1 SGDLS, CDR2 YYNGEE.

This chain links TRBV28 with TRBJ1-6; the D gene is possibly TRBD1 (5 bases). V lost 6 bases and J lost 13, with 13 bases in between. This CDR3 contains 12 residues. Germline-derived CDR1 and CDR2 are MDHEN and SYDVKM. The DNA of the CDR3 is TGTGCCAGCAGCCCCCACCGGGGGCCCCTCCACTTT. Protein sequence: CASSPHRGPLHF.

CDR3 amino acids: CASRPGGEGEAFF. CDR3 sequence (DNA): TGTGCCAGCAGGCCCGGCGGGGAAGGTGAAGCTTTCTTT. This chain links TRBV7-9 with TRBJ1-1; unclear D gene. Germline V gene data show CDR1 as SEHNR and CDR2 as FQNEAQ (reference sequence). The CDR3 runs to 13 residues. The germline V and J ends were trimmed by 6 bases and 7 bases, with 15 bases remaining between them.

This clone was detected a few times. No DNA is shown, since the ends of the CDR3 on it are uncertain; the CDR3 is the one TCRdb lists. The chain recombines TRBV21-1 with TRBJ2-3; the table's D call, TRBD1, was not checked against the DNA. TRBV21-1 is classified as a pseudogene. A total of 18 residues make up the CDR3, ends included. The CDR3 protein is CASSKKEIVGQGADTQYF.

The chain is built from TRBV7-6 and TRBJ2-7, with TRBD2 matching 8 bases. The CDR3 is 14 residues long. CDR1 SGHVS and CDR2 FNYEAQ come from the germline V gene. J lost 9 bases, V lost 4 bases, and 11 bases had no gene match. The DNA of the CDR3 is TGTGCCAGCAGCTCGGATAGCGGGGCCGCCCGGCAGTACTTC. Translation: CASSSDSGAARQYF.

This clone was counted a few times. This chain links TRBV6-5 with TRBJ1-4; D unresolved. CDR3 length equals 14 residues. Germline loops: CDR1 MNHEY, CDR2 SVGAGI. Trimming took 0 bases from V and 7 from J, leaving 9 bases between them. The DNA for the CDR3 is TGTGCCAGCAGTTACTCGAGAGCGAGTGAAAAACTGTTTTTT. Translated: CASSYSRASEKLFF.

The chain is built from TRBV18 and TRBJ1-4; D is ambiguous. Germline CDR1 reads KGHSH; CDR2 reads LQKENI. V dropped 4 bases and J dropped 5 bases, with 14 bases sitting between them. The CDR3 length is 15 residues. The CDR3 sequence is CASSQRGTENEKLFF. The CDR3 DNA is TGTGCCAGCTCACAAAGAGGAACTGAAAATGAAAAACTGTTTTTT. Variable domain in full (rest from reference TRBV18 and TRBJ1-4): NAGVMQNPRHLVRRRGQEARLRCSPMKGHSHVYWYRQLPEEGLKFMVYLQKENIIDESGMPKERFSAEFPKEGPSILRIQQVVRGDSAAYFCASSQRGTENEKLFFGSGTQLSVL.

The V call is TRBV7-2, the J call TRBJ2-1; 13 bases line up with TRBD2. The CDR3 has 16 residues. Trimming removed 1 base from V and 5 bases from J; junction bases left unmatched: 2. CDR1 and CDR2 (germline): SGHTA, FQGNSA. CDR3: CASSLGGLAGDNEQFF. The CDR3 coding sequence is TGTGCCAGCAGCTTAGGAGGACTAGCGGGGGACAATGAGCAGTTCTTC.

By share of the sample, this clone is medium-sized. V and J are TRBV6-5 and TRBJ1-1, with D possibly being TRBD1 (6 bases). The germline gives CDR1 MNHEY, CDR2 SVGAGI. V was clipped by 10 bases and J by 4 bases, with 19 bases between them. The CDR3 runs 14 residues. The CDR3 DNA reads TGTGCCACCTTTTCGAGGGGGGGGACCACTGAAGCTTTCTTT. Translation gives CATFSRGGTTEAFF.

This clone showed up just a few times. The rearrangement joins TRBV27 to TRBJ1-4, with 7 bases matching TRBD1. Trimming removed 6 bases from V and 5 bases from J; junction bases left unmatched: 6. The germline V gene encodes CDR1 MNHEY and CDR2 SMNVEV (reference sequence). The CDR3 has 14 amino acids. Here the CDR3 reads CASRYTGVNEKLFF. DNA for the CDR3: TGTGCCAGCAGATATACAGGGGTGAATGAAAAACTGTTTTTT.

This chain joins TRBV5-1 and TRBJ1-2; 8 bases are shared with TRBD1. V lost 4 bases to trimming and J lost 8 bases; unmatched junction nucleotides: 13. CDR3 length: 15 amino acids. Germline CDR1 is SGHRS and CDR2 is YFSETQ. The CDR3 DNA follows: TGCGCCAGCAGCGCTAACACCGGGACAGGCACCGGCTACACCTTC. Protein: CASSANTGTGTGYTF.

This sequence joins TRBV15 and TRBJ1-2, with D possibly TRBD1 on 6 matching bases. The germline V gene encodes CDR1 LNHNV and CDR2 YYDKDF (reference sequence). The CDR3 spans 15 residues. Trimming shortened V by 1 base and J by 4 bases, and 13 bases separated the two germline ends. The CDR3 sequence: CATSRGGIGGYGYTF. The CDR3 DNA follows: TGTGCCACCAGCAGAGGTGGAATAGGGGGCTATGGCTACACCTTC. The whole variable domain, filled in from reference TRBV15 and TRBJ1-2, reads DAMVIQNPRYQVTQFGKPVTLSCSQTLNHNVMYWYQQKSSQAPKLLFHYYDKDFNNEADTPDNFQSRRPNTSFCFLDIRSPGLGDTAMYLCATSRGGIGGYGYTFGSGTRLTVV.